This TCR beta chain was recovered during a study of radiotherapy plus CTLA-4 blockade in lung cancer. Across the study: Objective responses were documented in 15% to 20% of patients, with disease control in about 28%.

Patients in the study, people with chemo-refractory metastatic non-small-cell lung cancer, received focal radiation plus ipilimumab CTLA-4 blockade. The study's findings and limits: Increased serum interferon-beta after radiation also reportedly predicted response strongly. After radiotherapy and ipilimumab, tumor-derived clones expanded in peripheral blood.

Germline-derived CDR1 and CDR2 are SGHRS and YFSETQ. Trimming stripped 0 bases from V and 1 base from J, with 9 bases between. The CDR3 sequence is 15 residues long. The method was immunoSEQ multiplex PCR; TCRdb's version includes in-frame clones alone and lacks a portion of them. This sample has 75,000 to 100,000 clones, with 80% to 90% found just once. On this clone: Antigen specificity is unknown.

The TCR comes from a human donor with non-small cell lung cancer that progressed on radiotherapy plus ipilimumab. The starting material was peripheral blood, obtained from a patient treated with radiotherapy plus ipilimumab. This chain links TRBV5-1 with TRBJ2-3; D not resolved. The DNA of the CDR3 is TGCGCCAGCAGCTTGGCCGTAGGAGGCACAGATACGCAGTATTTT. Translated, it gives CASSLAVGGTDTQYF.